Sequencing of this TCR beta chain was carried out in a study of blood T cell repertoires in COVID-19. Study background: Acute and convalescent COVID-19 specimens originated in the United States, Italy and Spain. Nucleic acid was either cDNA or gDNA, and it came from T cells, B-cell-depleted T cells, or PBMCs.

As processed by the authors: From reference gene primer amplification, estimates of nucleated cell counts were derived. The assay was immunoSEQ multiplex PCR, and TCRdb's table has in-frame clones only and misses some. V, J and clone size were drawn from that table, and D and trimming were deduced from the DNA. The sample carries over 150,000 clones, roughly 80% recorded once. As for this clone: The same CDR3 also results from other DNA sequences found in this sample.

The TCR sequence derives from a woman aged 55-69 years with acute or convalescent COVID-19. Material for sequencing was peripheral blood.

The DNA of the CDR3 is TGTGCCAGCAGCTTAGACAGAGGGAATTCACCCCTCCACTTT. The encoded protein is CASSLDRGNSPLHF. The chain recombines TRBV11-2 with TRBJ1-6; D is uncertain. The germline V and J ends were trimmed by 0 bases and 7 bases, with 7 bases remaining between them. The V gene's germline CDR1 is SGHAT and CDR2 FQNNGV. The CDR3 is made up of 14 amino acids.